A single sample gave rise to the 17 T cell receptor beta chains below, sequenced in a study of cytomegalovirus exposure and HLA in healthy donors. PCR was performed using 60 Vbeta and 13 Jbeta primers. Generated by immunoSEQ multiplex PCR, the TCRdb table keeps only in-frame clones and is missing some. The data show 160,000 or so clones, roughly 79% seen once. Sample: PBMCs. The receptors originated from a woman in her forties or fifties in good health and CMV-seronegative.

CDR3 nucleotides: TGTGCCAGCAGTTTTGGCAGGGGGATACAGCCCCAGCATTTT. Amino acids: CASSFGRGIQPQHF. This chain links TRBV28 with TRBJ1-5; 7 bases are a match to TRBD1. V trimming: 3 bases; J trimming: 7 bases; junction bases outside the gene matches: 6. The V gene's germline CDR1 is MDHEN and CDR2 SYDVKM. The CDR3 has 14 amino acids. The full variable domain, rest sourced from reference TRBV28 and TRBJ1-5, is DVKVTQSSRYLVKRTGEKVFLECVQDMDHENMFWYRQDPGLGLRLIYFSYDVKMKEKGDIPEGYSVSREKKERFSLILESASTNQTSMYLCASSFGRGIQPQHFGDGTRLSIL.

The gene calls are TRBV5-5 and TRBJ2-3; the match to TRBD1 covers 7 bases. This CDR3 comprises 15 residues. V dropped 4 bases and J dropped 4; count of bases not matched to a gene: 9. Germline lookup yields CDR1 SGHKS and CDR2 YYEKEE (reference sequence). CDR3 DNA: TGTGCCAGCAGCCAGACAGGGTTGGTCGCAGATACGCAGTATTTT. Its translation: CASSQTGLVADTQYF.

The chain employs TRBV7-9 and TRBJ2-7; maybe TRBD2 (5 bases). Germline CDR1 and CDR2: SEHNR and FQNEAQ (reference sequence). This CDR3 has 12 amino acids. V lost 6 bases to trimming and J lost 5 bases, with 11 bases between them. The CDR3 nucleotides read TGTGCCAGCAGTCCTGTCGGGGACGAGCAGTACTTC. It yields the protein CASSPVGDEQYF.

The gene calls are TRBV19 and TRBJ2-3; 10 bases line up with TRBD2. V was clipped by 4 bases and J by 1 base; unmatched bases: 17. Germline V lookup: CDR1 LNHDA, CDR2 SQIVND (reference sequence). The CDR3 has 20 residues. CDR3 loop: CASSKGTGLAGALRTDTQYF. The CDR3 DNA is TGTGCCAGTAGTAAAGGGACGGGGCTAGCGGGAGCGCTGCGCACAGATACGCAGTATTTT. Combining the CDR3 with reference TRBV19 and TRBJ2-3 gives the whole variable domain DGGITQSPKYLFRKEGQNVTLSCEQNLNHDAMYWYRQDPGQGLRLIYYSQIVNDFQKGDIAEGYSVSREKKESFPLTVTSAQKNPTAFYLCASSKGTGLAGALRTDTQYFGPGTRLTVL.

This chain connects TRBV18 to TRBJ1-3; TRBD1 might be the D (6 bases). Germline loops: CDR1 KGHSH, CDR2 LQKENI. Trimming removed 3 bases from V and 6 bases from J, with 12 bases in between. The CDR3 length is 14 residues. The CDR3 spells CASSPDRTENTIYF. CDR3 nucleotide sequence: TGTGCCAGCTCACCCGACAGGACAGAAAACACCATATATTTT.

The chain joins TRBV30 to TRBJ1-1; tentatively, D is TRBD1 (5 bases). V lost 0 bases and J lost 10, with 12 bases in between. CDR3 length: 12 residues. Germline lookup yields CDR1 GTSNPN and CDR2 SVGIG (reference sequence). In DNA form, the CDR3 reads TGTGCCTGGAGTGTAGTAGGGGATGTAGCTTTCTTT. Amino acids: CAWSVVGDVAFF.

The rearrangement uses TRBV5-4 and TRBJ2-1; D may be TRBD2 (5 bases). Germline V gene sequence: CDR1 SGHNT, CDR2 YYREEE (reference sequence). With 3 bases removed from V and 4 bases from J, the gap between germline ends came to 14 bases. This CDR3 spans 15 amino acids. The DNA of the CDR3 is TGTGCCAGCAGCTGGGGTCGGGATCCATACAATGAGCAGTTCTTC. As protein: CASSWGRDPYNEQFF.

The V call is TRBV5-8, the J call TRBJ1-5; TRBD1 agrees at 9 bases. Per the germline V gene, CDR1 is SGHTS and CDR2 is YDEGEE. V lost 2 bases and J lost 4; bases outside the gene matches: 7. The CDR3 spans 16 residues. CDR3 in DNA: TGTGCCAGCAGCTTTGGGGCCGGGACAGGGAATCAGCCCCAGCATTTT. Translated: CASSFGAGTGNQPQHF.

This clone was found once. This chain joins TRBV28 and TRBJ2-7; the D gene is possibly TRBD1 (5 bases). V was clipped by 6 bases and J by 1 base, with 19 bases between them. This CDR3 spans 16 amino acids. The germline V gene has CDR1 MDHEN and CDR2 SYDVKM. The CDR3 spells CASSYEPPRVSYEQYF. CDR3 DNA sequence: TGTGCCAGCAGCTACGAGCCCCCCAGGGTTTCCTACGAGCAGTACTTC.

The chain carries TRBV5-1 and TRBJ2-7; D may be TRBD2 (5 bases). CDR3 size: 12 residues. Trimming removed 3 bases from V and 12 bases from J, with 16 bases in between. Germline-derived CDR1 and CDR2 are SGHRS and YFSETQ. DNA of the CDR3: TGCGCCAGCAGCTCGACCCCGGGGTCGGTGTACTTC. As protein: CASSSTPGSVYF. The full variable domain, in which reference TRBV5-1 and TRBJ2-7 provide the parts outside the CDR3, is KAGVTQTPRYLIKTRGQQVTLSCSPISGHRSVSWYQQTPGQGLQFLFEYFSETQRNKGNFPGRFSGRQFSNSRSEMNVSTLELGDSALYLCASSSTPGSVYFGPGTRLTVT.

The chain recombines TRBV5-6 with TRBJ1-1; 7 positions match TRBD1. The CDR3 is 18 residues long. Losses at the gene ends were 0 bases for V and 0 bases for J; bases not matched to a gene: 11. The germline V gene has CDR1 SGHDT and CDR2 YYEEEE. In nucleotides, the CDR3 is TGTGCCAGCAGCTTGGAACTGATTACAGGGGCGATGAACACTGAAGCTTTCTTT. Its translation: CASSLELITGAMNTEAFF.

V is TRBV7-9 and J is TRBJ1-2, with unresolved D. This CDR3 is built from 13 residues. With 1 base removed from V and 7 bases from J, the gap between germline ends came to 10 bases. The germline gives CDR1 SEHNR, CDR2 FQNEAQ (reference sequence). DNA for the CDR3: TGTGCCAGCAGCTTAGTGGAGTCCGGTGGCTACACCTTC. It specifies CASSLVESGGYTF.

This rearrangement joins TRBV7-9 to TRBJ1-2; possibly TRBD1 for D (5 bases). CDR3 length: 19 amino acids. CDR1 is SEHNR, CDR2 FQNEAQ, per germline (reference sequence). V shed 8 bases and J shed 5 bases, with 33 bases lying between them. DNA of the CDR3: TGTGCCAGCGCGCCCCCTCTACTCCAGGTAGGGGTTACGGATTATGGCTACACCTTC. It codes for CASAPPLLQVGVTDYGYTF.

The chain's CDR3 is CASSSTGTSGRAYYEQYF. The CDR3 DNA is TGTGCCAGCAGCTCTACGGGGACTAGCGGGAGGGCCTACTACGAGCAGTACTTC. The chain has TRBV11-1 and TRBJ2-7; TRBD2 agrees at 16 bases. Germline CDR1 and CDR2: SGHAT and FQDESV (reference sequence). The CDR3 contains 18 residues. The V segment lost 4 bases and the J segment 3 bases; nucleotides outside the gene matches: 9.

This clone is a singleton in its sample. This sequence joins TRBV7-2 and TRBJ2-5; the match to TRBD2 covers 7 bases. The germline gives CDR1 SGHTA, CDR2 FQGNSA. The CDR3 runs to 16 residues. After removal of 4 bases from V and 3 bases from J, the junction contained 11 bases not matched to a gene. CDR3 DNA sequence: TGTGCCAGCAGCTCCTCGGGCGGGGGTTTGGAAGAGACCCAGTACTTC. Translating gives CASSSSGGGLEETQYF.

This clone was recorded a few times. The chain has TRBV6-5 and TRBJ2-5; the match to TRBD2 covers 11 bases. With 4 bases clipped from V and 2 bases from J, the junction kept 6 bases outside the gene matches. Germline V lookup: CDR1 MNHEY, CDR2 SVGAGI. This CDR3 has 16 residues. CDR3: CASSFLPSGRQETQYF. The CDR3 DNA sequence: TGTGCCAGCAGTTTCCTCCCTAGCGGGAGGCAAGAGACCCAGTACTTC.

J is TRBJ1-5 and V is TRBV18; the D gene is possibly TRBD1 (6 bases). There are 16 residues in the CDR3. The V and J ends lost 3 bases and 4 bases respectively, with 16 bases between them. CDR1 and CDR2 (germline): KGHSH, LQKENI. The CDR3 nucleotides read TGTGCCAGCTCACCGGGGGGCGCGGGGGTAAATCAGCCCCAGCATTTT. It encodes CASSPGGAGVNQPQHF.